Detailed here is one T cell receptor (beta chain). Its antigen is still unknown. This entry comes from a study of OX40 agonist ivuxolimab in advanced cancers. Data came from immunoSEQ multiplex PCR; TCRdb stores just in-frame clones and leaves some out. The sample consists of 35,000 to 45,000 clones, around 92% of them appearing once. The CDR3 totals 15 residues. Germline V gene lookup returns CDR1 MNHNS and CDR2 SASEGT. The V and J ends lost 8 bases and 6 bases, in that order; junction bases with no gene match: 10. Study-wide findings and caveats: In the 0.1 to 3.0 mg/kg range, CD4+ and CD8+ blood T cells had expanded clonally by week 6. CD8+ T cells (on average) carried more expanded clones than CD4+ T cells.

The chain links TRBV6-1 to TRBJ2-2; 9 nucleotides align to TRBD1. This receptor was obtained from an adult with an advanced solid tumor such as melanoma, head and neck, liver or kidney cancer. Sequences were derived from CD4+ or CD8+ T cells sorted from blood, sampled in a trial of the OX40 agonist ivuxolimab. The CDR3 sequence: CASLRGTGLPGELFF. In DNA form, the CDR3 reads TGTGCCAGCCTGAGGGGGACAGGGTTGCCCGGGGAGCTGTTTTTT.